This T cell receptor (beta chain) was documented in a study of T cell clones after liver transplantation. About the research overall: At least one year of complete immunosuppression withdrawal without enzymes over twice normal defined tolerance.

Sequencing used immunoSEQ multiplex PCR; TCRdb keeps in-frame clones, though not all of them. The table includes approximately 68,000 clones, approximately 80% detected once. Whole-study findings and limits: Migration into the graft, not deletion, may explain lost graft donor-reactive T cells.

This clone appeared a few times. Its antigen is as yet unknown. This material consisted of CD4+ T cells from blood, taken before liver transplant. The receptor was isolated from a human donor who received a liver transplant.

The CDR3, as DNA: TGTGCCAGCAGCTTAGAAGGGGCTAGCGGGAGTCGGAATGAGCAGTTCTTC. Translation: CASSLEGASGSRNEQFF. This chain connects TRBV11-3 to TRBJ2-1; 10 nucleotides agree with TRBD2. The V and J ends lost 0 bases and 7 bases, in that order; junction bases with no gene match: 9. The CDR3 runs 17 residues. Germline lookup yields CDR1 SGHNT and CDR2 YENEEA.